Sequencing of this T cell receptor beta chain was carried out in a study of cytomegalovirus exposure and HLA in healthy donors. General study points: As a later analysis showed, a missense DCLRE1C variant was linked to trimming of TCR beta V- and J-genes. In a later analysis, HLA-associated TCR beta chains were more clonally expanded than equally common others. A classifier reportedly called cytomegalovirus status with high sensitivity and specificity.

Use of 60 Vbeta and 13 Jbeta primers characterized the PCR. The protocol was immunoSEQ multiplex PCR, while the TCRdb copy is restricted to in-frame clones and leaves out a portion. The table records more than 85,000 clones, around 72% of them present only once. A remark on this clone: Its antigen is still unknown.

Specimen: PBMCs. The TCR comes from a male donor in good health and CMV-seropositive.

This chain's CDR3 is CASTPGGGAFPDTQYF. In nucleotides, the CDR3 is TGCGCCAGCACCCCGGGAGGGGGGGCGTTTCCAGATACGCAGTATTTT. This sequence joins TRBV5-1 and TRBJ2-3; 8 bases align to TRBD2. V lost 6 bases and J lost 4; bases outside the gene matches: 13. Germline CDR1 is SGHRS and CDR2 is YFSETQ. This CDR3 is built from 16 residues.